This T cell receptor beta chain originates from a study of CD8 T cells in ankylosing spondylitis (dated by TCRdb to between 2016 and 2019). Notes on the research overall: The study set out to find disease-linked TCR variants by profiling T cell receptor beta repertoires in ankylosing spondylitis patients and healthy donors. Peripheral blood was sampled, and synovial fluid was also collected from ankylosing spondylitis patients. The full study cohort comprised 20 to 25 ankylosing spondylitis patients and over 95 healthy donors.

General conclusions and limits of the study: The disease-linked clones were reported as significantly enriched in matched synovial fluid samples from ankylosing spondylitis patients. Some of the motif variants had been reported before in the synovial fluid and blood of reactive arthritis patients, a finding that suggests common disease-initiation mechanisms. A TCR beta motif made up of several highly homologous amino acid variants appeared to be characteristic of blood from ankylosing spondylitis patients. The disease-linked clones had a CD8+ phenotype and were found at relatively low frequencies in peripheral blood.

This clonotype was observed at least ten times. Its binding antigen is unknown. Per-base quality was not reported, and no clone a single base away is much larger than it. Based on the germline V gene (reference sequence), the CDR1 and CDR2 sequences are DFQATT and SNEGSKA. The junction shows trimming of 7 bases on V and 3 bases on J, plus 17 bases between the germline ends. The CDR3 has 14 amino acids, counting the end cysteine and phenylalanine. The CDR3 DNA has 42 bases and is translated from base 1. Sequencer: Illumina HiSeq 2500. Quantitative 5'-RACE with molecular barcodes was used to prepare TCR beta libraries. The study's own analysis went as follows. A new computational method based on a probabilistic model of VDJ rearrangement was used to identify disease-linked TCR variants. TCRdb reanalyzed the raw reads on its own, using fastp at Q25 for trimming and MiXCR for clone calling, and kept in-frame beta chains. Every distinct CDR3 protein forms one entry, paired with its most common genes and DNA. The V and J calls follow TCRdb's processing rather than the paper's. This sample lists around 490,000 distinct CDR3 sequences; less than 6% were detected once. Approximately 3.5% of the sample comes from the top ten.

The rearrangement joined TRBV20-1 to TRBJ2-3; the D gene remains uncertain. The clonotype comes from a male donor with ankylosing spondylitis. The sequenced sample was blood, either unsorted or a sorted T cell fraction (not recorded which). The nucleotides read TGCAGTGGCAGCCGAGGTGAACATACAGATACGCAGTATTTT. Its product reads: CSGSRGEHTDTQYF.